A single sample is the source of the 29 T cell receptor beta chains below, sequenced in a study of blood T cell repertoires in COVID-19. Assay: immunoSEQ multiplex PCR; the TCRdb copy retains only in-frame clones and omits some. Of 350,000 to 450,000 clones in the sample, around nine tenths are singletons; the top ten hold approximately 1.5%. Sequences were obtained from PBMCs or T cells enriched from blood (not recorded which). These receptors were obtained from a young woman who had been exposed to COVID-19.

This sequence joins TRBV28 and TRBJ1-4; a weak D match, TRBD1 (6 bases). V shed 5 bases and J shed 5 bases, with 15 bases lying between them. The length of the CDR3 is 15 residues. Per germline, CDR1 MDHEN and CDR2 SYDVKM. CDR3 residues: CASSPPAGTNEKLFF. CDR3 DNA: TGTGCCAGCAGTCCCCCCGCAGGGACAAATGAAAAACTGTTTTTT.

The rearrangement links TRBV5-1 to TRBJ2-3; D not certain. This CDR3 comprises 13 residues. The V and J ends lost 1 base and 2 bases respectively, with 5 bases between them. Per germline, CDR1 SGHRS and CDR2 YFSETQ. Here the CDR3 reads CASSLYITDTQYF. The DNA of the CDR3 is TGCGCCAGCAGCTTGTATATCACAGATACGCAGTATTTT.

The chain uses TRBV11-2 and TRBJ2-5, with a weak D call TRBD1 (7 bases). CDR1 is SGHAT, CDR2 FQNNGV, per germline. The length of the CDR3 is 14 residues. Deletions cut 5 bases from V and 5 bases from J, with 15 bases between. For the CDR3, the DNA is TGTGCCAGCAGCCAGACAGGGACTGGCGAGACCCAGTACTTC. It encodes CASSQTGTGETQYF.

V is TRBV4-3 and J is TRBJ2-1; D is perhaps TRBD1 (6 bases). The germline V gene has CDR1 LGHNA and CDR2 YSLEER. CDR3 length: 14 amino acids. With 1 base removed from V and 4 bases from J, the gap between germline ends came to 8 bases. The CDR3 DNA reads TGCGCCAGCAGCCAAGCCCAGGGGTACAATGAGCAGTTCTTC. Its protein is CASSQAQGYNEQFF.

The CDR3 nucleotides are TGTGCCAGCAGCCTCGCCCTCGACTCGGGAAGTGGAAACACCATATATTTT. Its translation is CASSLALDSGSGNTIYF. This chain uses TRBV21-1 with TRBJ1-3. TRBV21-1 is shown as a pseudogene. The CDR3 has 17 residues.

With regard to this clone: At one of its ends the junction is not consistent with the germline gene, which may arise from a read error. The CDR3 DNA follows: TGTGCCAGCATTCAGGGACAGGCAAATTCGCCCCTCCACTTT. Translating it yields CASIQGQANSPLHF. This chain connects TRBV28 to TRBJ1-6, with 8 bases identical to TRBD1. Germline V gene data show CDR1 as MDHEN and CDR2 as SYDVKM. The CDR3 has 14 residues.

The chain is built from TRBV19 and TRBJ1-1; D gene uncertain. V was trimmed by 2 bases and J by 0 bases, leaving 16 bases between them. This CDR3 is built from 17 residues. CDR1 and CDR2 (germline): LNHDA, SQIVND (reference sequence). The CDR3 loop is CASSINSQISMNTEAFF. CDR3 bases: TGTGCCAGTAGTATAAACAGCCAAATATCGATGAACACTGAAGCTTTCTTT.

The chain links TRBV18 to TRBJ1-6; unclear D gene. The CDR3 totals 17 residues. The ends were cut back, 1 base at V and 0 bases at J, with 10 bases in the middle. The germline CDR1 and CDR2 sequences are KGHSH and LQKENI. Here the CDR3 DNA reads TGTGCCAGCTCACCACAGCCCTCCGTCTCCTATAATTCACCCCTCCACTTT. Its translation is CASSPQPSVSYNSPLHF.

The gene calls are TRBV24-1 and TRBJ2-3; 7 bases are shared with TRBD2. Germline CDR1 is KGHDR and CDR2 is SFDVKD. This CDR3 contains 13 residues. Trimming at V came to 9 bases and at J to 2 bases, leaving 4 bases not matched to a gene. The DNA for the CDR3 is TGTGCCACCTCTGGGACTATCACAGATACGCAGTATTTT. Its translation: CATSGTITDTQYF.

The rearrangement uses TRBV2 and TRBJ1-2; 8 bases are a match to TRBD1. Trimming at V came to 6 bases and at J to 1 base, leaving 10 bases not matched to a gene. The CDR3 has 16 residues. Germline CDR1 reads SNHLY; CDR2 reads FYNNEI. This CDR3 is CASRGQRTGFNYGYTF. CDR3 nucleotides: TGTGCCAGCAGGGGACAAAGGACAGGGTTTAACTATGGCTACACCTTC.

This clone was seen a single time. The chain couples TRBV6-5 to TRBJ1-1, with D hard to call. CDR3 length equals 13 residues. V was pared by 6 bases and J by 1 base, with 9 bases between. Per the germline V gene, CDR1 is MNHEY and CDR2 is SVGAGI. The CDR3 is CASSSAENTEAFF. Written as DNA, the CDR3 is TGTGCCAGCAGCTCGGCGGAGAACACTGAAGCTTTCTTT.

The chain employs TRBV3-1 (or the pseudogene TRBV3-2) and TRBJ2-7; 9 bases line up with TRBD2. Germline CDR1 is LGHDT and CDR2 is YNNKEL (reference sequence). Unmatched junction bases numbered 11, after V lost 4 bases and J lost 7 bases. The CDR3 contains 15 residues. In nucleotides, the CDR3 is TGTGCCAGCAGCCGATCGGTAGCGGGAGTGGGGGAGCAGTACTTC. It encodes CASSRSVAGVGEQYF.

J is TRBJ2-3 and V is TRBV4-2; 10 nucleotides match TRBD1. The CDR3 runs 16 residues. V gave up 1 base and J gave up 1 base; unmatched junction bases: 2. CDR1 and CDR2 from the germline V gene are LGHNA and YNFKEQ. The DNA of the CDR3 is TGTGCCAGCAGCCAAGGACAGGGGGCTCGCACAGATACGCAGTATTTT. The encoded protein is CASSQGQGARTDTQYF.

The V gene is TRBV25-1, the J gene TRBJ2-2; D call uncertain. CDR1 MGHDK and CDR2 SYGVNS come from the germline V gene. Trimming left V 1 base short and J 2 bases short, with 8 bases between. The CDR3 has 15 amino acids. The CDR3 bases are TGTGCCAGCAGTGAATCCAGAAAAAACACCGGGGAGCTGTTTTTT. This encodes CASSESRKNTGELFF.

This clone was recorded a few times. The V call is TRBV28, the J call TRBJ2-1, with a weak D call TRBD2 (5 bases). V was cut by 5 bases and J by 0 bases, with 17 bases left in between. This CDR3 has 17 amino acids. Looked up from germline, CDR1 is MDHEN and CDR2 is SYDVKM. CDR3 loop: CASSDARSGPSYNEQFF. As DNA, the CDR3 is TGTGCCAGCAGTGACGCCCGGAGCGGCCCCTCCTACAATGAGCAGTTCTTC.

In its sample, this clone was seen once. V and J are TRBV6-6 and TRBJ1-2; D is ambiguous. The germline CDR1 and CDR2 sequences are MNHNY and SVGAGI (reference sequence). V lost 0 bases and J lost 7, with 12 bases in between. This CDR3 is built from 14 residues. In DNA, the CDR3 is TGTGCCAGCAGTTACTCCGGAGGAAAACTTGGCTACACCTTC. Protein sequence: CASSYSGGKLGYTF.

The gene calls are TRBV28 and TRBJ2-1; possibly TRBD2 for D (5 bases). The CDR3 totals 15 residues. V lost 3 bases and J lost 4, with 13 bases in between. From germline, CDR1 is MDHEN and CDR2 SYDVKM. The CDR3 coding sequence is TGTGCCAGCAGTTTCCGGCTAGCAGGTTACAATGAGCAGTTCTTC. Translating gives CASSFRLAGYNEQFF.

The chain is built from TRBV5-4 and TRBJ2-7, with 7 bases that match TRBD1. CDR3 size: 13 residues. Trimming cost V 4 bases and J 2 bases; bases outside gene matches: 3. Germline V gene sequence: CDR1 SGHNT, CDR2 YYREEE (reference sequence). CDR3 DNA sequence: TGTGCCAGCAGCCCAGGGACAGCCTACGAGCAGTACTTC. Protein: CASSPGTAYEQYF.

The rearrangement uses TRBV29-1 and TRBJ1-1; no clear D gene. Looked up from germline, CDR1 is SQVTM and CDR2 is ANQGSEA. This CDR3 spans 13 amino acids. Trimming shortened V by 6 bases and J by 4 bases, and 15 bases separated the two germline ends. CDR3 nucleotide sequence: TGCAGCGTCCTTCCCGGGCGGGGCACTGAAGCTTTCTTT. It codes for CSVLPGRGTEAFF.

The chain joins TRBV19 to TRBJ1-2; no firm D call. Trimming took off 3 bases at V and 6 bases at J, with 11 bases between the two ends. The germline CDR1 and CDR2 sequences are LNHDA and SQIVND (reference sequence). This CDR3 is 13 amino acids long. The CDR3 DNA follows: TGTGCCAGTAGTATCATGGCGGGGAATGGCTACACCTTC. It encodes CASSIMAGNGYTF.

The gene calls are TRBV10-2 and TRBJ2-3; the D is unclear. The CDR3 contains 15 residues. The ends were cut back, 0 bases at V and 0 bases at J, with 7 bases in the middle. Germline V gene lookup returns CDR1 WSHSY and CDR2 SAAADI. CDR3 nucleotides: TGCGCCAGCAGTGAGTCAGAGAAAAGCACAGATACGCAGTATTTT. Translated, it gives CASSESEKSTDTQYF.

This chain links TRBV19 with TRBJ1-2; no reliable D call. CDR1 is LNHDA, CDR2 SQIVND, per germline (reference sequence). The V end lost 6 bases, the J end lost 5 bases, and 10 bases lay between the germline ends. This CDR3 region has 12 residues. This CDR3 is CASRVFGYGYTF. The CDR3, as DNA: TGTGCCAGTAGGGTGTTCGGGTATGGCTACACCTTC.

This sequence joins TRBV25-1 and TRBJ1-6; possibly TRBD1 for D (5 bases). V dropped 2 bases and J dropped 5 bases, with 16 bases sitting between them. Germline V gives CDR1 MGHDK, CDR2 SYGVNS. The CDR3 length is 17 residues. CDR3 coding DNA: TGTGCCAGCAGTGAAATGGGGTCAGGGTCGGATAATTCACCCCTCCACTTT. Protein: CASSEMGSGSDNSPLHF.

The chain has TRBV19 and TRBJ1-1; D gene ambiguous. This CDR3 contains 14 residues. The V gene lost 6 bases and the J gene lost 5 bases, with 16 bases spanning the gap. CDR1 LNHDA and CDR2 SQIVND come from the germline V gene (reference sequence). CDR3 nucleotide sequence: TGTGCCAGTAGGAAAGCAACCGGAGAGACTGAAGCTTTCTTT. This gives the protein CASRKATGETEAFF.

J is TRBJ1-4 and V is TRBV5-1; 7 bases line up with TRBD1. Trimming removed 3 bases from V and 4 bases from J; junction bases left unmatched: 9. Germline V CDR1 and CDR2: SGHRS, YFSETQ. The CDR3 runs to 16 residues. The CDR3 DNA is TGCGCCAGCAGCTCCGGCCGGGACAGCTTTAATGAAAAACTGTTTTTT. It is translated as CASSSGRDSFNEKLFF. Variable domain in full (rest from reference TRBV5-1 and TRBJ1-4): KAGVTQTPRYLIKTRGQQVTLSCSPISGHRSVSWYQQTPGQGLQFLFEYFSETQRNKGNFPGRFSGRQFSNSRSEMNVSTLELGDSALYLCASSSGRDSFNEKLFFGSGTQLSVL.

This rearrangement joins TRBV4-3 to TRBJ2-5; D not certain. The CDR3 contains 12 residues. Per the germline V gene, CDR1 is LGHNA and CDR2 is YSLEER. The V end was cut by 0 bases, the J end by 5 bases, with 4 bases between. The CDR3 protein is CASSQDRETQYF. CDR3 nucleotide sequence: TGCGCCAGCAGCCAAGATCGGGAGACCCAGTACTTC.

The J gene is TRBJ2-3, the V gene TRBV11-3; 7 bases map to TRBD2. Germline CDR1 reads SGHNT; CDR2 reads YENEEA. Trimming removed 6 bases from V and 10 bases from J; junction bases left unmatched: 4. The CDR3 has 11 residues. CDR3 nucleotide sequence: TGTGCCAGCAGAGGACTAGAAGCGCAGTATTTT. Protein sequence: CASRGLEAQYF.

The chain recombines TRBV6-5 with TRBJ1-5; 8 bases align to TRBD1. Germline values: CDR1 MNHEY, CDR2 SVGAGI. The junction had 7 bases not matched to a gene; V was cut back by 5 bases and J by 7 bases. The CDR3 loop spans 14 amino acids. The DNA of the CDR3 is TGTGCCAGCAGTCGGACAGGGCTGAGCCAGCCCCAGCATTTT. Encoded protein: CASSRTGLSQPQHF.

V and J are TRBV19 and TRBJ2-5; possibly TRBD1 for D (6 bases). V shed 6 bases and J shed 2 bases, with 10 bases lying between them. There are 13 residues in the CDR3. Germline lookup yields CDR1 LNHDA and CDR2 SQIVND (reference sequence). CDR3 DNA sequence: TGTGCCAGTAGCAGGGGAATACAAGAGACCCAGTACTTC. This gives the protein CASSRGIQETQYF.